This T cell receptor (beta chain) was sequenced for a study of blood T cell repertoires in COVID-19. Across the study: Sites in the United States, Italy and Spain provided acute and convalescent COVID-19 samples.

Original methodology: Amplification of reference gene primers provided the estimated nucleated cell counts. TCRdb keeps only in-frame clones here, not all; method: immunoSEQ multiplex PCR. V, J and clone size are taken as reported in that table, and D and trimming were inferred from the DNA itself. The sample has roughly 230,000 clones, 90% seen once; the top ten hold under 2.5%. The CDR3 runs to 14 residues. The germline V gene encodes CDR1 SSHAT and CDR2 FNYEAQ (reference sequence). Trimming removed 1 base from V and 7 bases from J, with 12 bases in between. Specimen: peripheral blood. The receptor was isolated from a woman in her sixties or seventies with COVID-19, enrolled during active disease. The J gene is TRBJ2-3, the V gene TRBV7-7; TRBD2 might be the D (6 bases). CDR3 DNA: TGTGCCAGCAGCTTAGACGGGGGTGGGAATACGCAGTATTTT. The encoded protein is CASSLDGGGNTQYF.